These 29 T cell receptor beta chains share one sample of origin, sequenced in a study of OX40 agonist ivuxolimab in advanced cancers. The repertoire was sequenced with immunoSEQ multiplex PCR; TCRdb's copy has only in-frame clones and lacks some. Here the sample spans 25,000 to 35,000 clones, 86% being singletons. Sequences were derived from CD4+ or CD8+ T cells sorted from blood, sampled in a trial of the OX40 agonist ivuxolimab. Every receptor here comes from an adult with an advanced solid tumor such as melanoma, head and neck, liver or kidney cancer.

This chain joins TRBV28 and TRBJ1-5; D unresolved. The CDR3 runs 16 residues. Trimming left V 8 bases short and J 1 base short, with 18 bases between. CDR1 and CDR2 from the germline V gene are MDHEN and SYDVKM. CDR3 bases: TGTGCCAGCCTTCCGAAAAACAAAGGGAGCAATCAGCCCCAGCATTTT. Protein: CASLPKNKGSNQPQHF.

The V call is TRBV28, the J call TRBJ2-1; 7 nucleotides agree with TRBD2. There are 11 residues in the CDR3. Germline values: CDR1 MDHEN, CDR2 SYDVKM. CDR3 bases: TGTGCTTCGACTAGCCTCAATGAGCAGTTCTTC. Its protein product is CASTSLNEQFF.

The gene calls are TRBV19 and TRBJ1-1, with D unclear. The germline V gene encodes CDR1 LNHDA and CDR2 SQIVND (reference sequence). The CDR3 contains 15 residues. Trimming shortened V by 4 bases and J by 1 base, and 13 bases separated the two germline ends. CDR3 DNA sequence: TGTGCCAGTAGTAAGGGCAGGACCCAGAACACTGAAGCTTTCTTT. Translating it yields CASSKGRTQNTEAFF.

V is TRBV27 and J is TRBJ2-1; 7 nucleotides match TRBD2. Germline assignment: CDR1 MNHEY and CDR2 SMNVEV (reference sequence). The CDR3 covers 15 residues. V dropped 3 bases and J dropped 6; count of bases not matched to a gene: 8. The CDR3, as DNA: TGTGCCAGCAGTTTGGTGGGAGGGCCCGGCAATGAGCAGTTCTTC. Encoded protein: CASSLVGGPGNEQFF.

The chain is built from TRBV25-1 and TRBJ2-1; a possible D gene is TRBD2 (5 bases). The V and J ends lost 6 bases and 0 bases respectively, with 9 bases between them. Germline CDR1 reads MGHDK; CDR2 reads SYGVNS. CDR3 length: 14 residues. CDR3 bases: TGTGCCAGCAGCCAGCGGAGCTCCTACAATGAGCAGTTCTTC. Amino acids: CASSQRSSYNEQFF.

The chain recombines TRBV28 with TRBJ2-3; tentatively, D is TRBD2 (5 bases). V lost 4 bases and J lost 5, with 13 bases in between. There are 14 residues in the CDR3. Germline V CDR1 and CDR2: MDHEN, SYDVKM. CDR3 in amino acids: CASSSEGGRDTQYF. In nucleotides, the CDR3 is TGTGCCAGCAGTTCCGAGGGCGGACGAGATACGCAGTATTTT. Together with reference TRBV28 and TRBJ2-3, the CDR3 gives the full variable domain: DVKVTQSSRYLVKRTGEKVFLECVQDMDHENMFWYRQDPGLGLRLIYFSYDVKMKEKGDIPEGYSVSREKKERFSLILESASTNQTSMYLCASSSEGGRDTQYFGPGTRLTVL.

The genes are TRBV6-1 and TRBJ1-2; D perhaps matches TRBD1 (5 bases). Trimming took 4 bases from V and 2 from J, leaving 14 bases between them. The CDR3 has 15 amino acids. The germline CDR1 and CDR2 sequences are MNHNS and SASEGT. Here the CDR3 reads CASSVPATANYGYTF. The CDR3 DNA follows: TGTGCCAGCAGTGTTCCCGCGACAGCAAACTATGGCTACACCTTC.

The chain combines TRBV27 with TRBJ2-7, with 7 nucleotides matching TRBD2. Germline assignment: CDR1 MNHEY and CDR2 SMNVEV (reference sequence). The CDR3 is 15 amino acids. The V segment lost 6 bases and the J segment 3 bases; nucleotides outside the gene matches: 11. CDR3 amino acids: CASSRLASSFYEQYF. The DNA for the CDR3 is TGTGCCAGCAGCCGACTAGCTTCTTCTTTCTACGAGCAGTACTTC.

The chain uses TRBV28 and TRBJ1-5, with D possibly being TRBD1 (5 bases). The germline gives CDR1 MDHEN, CDR2 SYDVKM. CDR3 size: 15 residues. Trimming shortened V by 3 bases and J by 2 bases, and 11 bases separated the two germline ends. The CDR3 region is CASSLAGARNQPQHF. In nucleotides, the CDR3 is TGTGCCAGCAGTTTGGCTGGGGCCCGCAATCAGCCCCAGCATTTT. The whole variable domain, remainder taken from reference TRBV28 and TRBJ1-5, is DVKVTQSSRYLVKRTGEKVFLECVQDMDHENMFWYRQDPGLGLRLIYFSYDVKMKEKGDIPEGYSVSREKKERFSLILESASTNQTSMYLCASSLAGARNQPQHFGDGTRLSIL.

This chain links TRBV4-2 with TRBJ1-3, with D hard to call. The CDR3 sequence is 13 residues long. V was clipped by 1 base and J by 4 bases, with 5 bases between them. Germline assignment: CDR1 LGHNA and CDR2 YNFKEQ. This CDR3 is CASSQVGGNTIYF. DNA of the CDR3: TGTGCCAGCAGCCAAGTGGGAGGAAACACCATATATTTT.

The J gene is TRBJ1-2, the V gene TRBV10-3; 12 bases map to TRBD1. The J segment lost 7 bases and the V segment lost 3 bases, leaving 9 bases of the junction unmatched. The CDR3 is 16 amino acids. Germline V gene lookup returns CDR1 ENHRY and CDR2 SYGVKD. The CDR3 sequence is CAISDGTGGRRVGYTF. The CDR3 DNA sequence: TGTGCCATCAGTGACGGGACAGGGGGCAGGAGAGTTGGCTACACCTTC.

The chain couples TRBV5-1 to TRBJ2-1; 8 bases are a match to TRBD1. CDR1 and CDR2 (germline): SGHRS, YFSETQ. J lost 4 bases, V lost 3 bases, and 6 bases had no gene match. This CDR3 is built from 15 residues. CDR3 in amino acids: CASSSRDRLYNEQFF. CDR3 nucleotides: TGCGCCAGCAGCTCCCGGGACAGGCTATACAATGAGCAGTTCTTC.

This chain connects TRBV28 to TRBJ2-7; perhaps TRBD2 as D (5 bases). The germline V gene has CDR1 MDHEN and CDR2 SYDVKM. Trimming removed 3 bases at V and 0 bases at J, with 18 bases between. This CDR3 is built from 17 residues. CDR3 in DNA: TGTGCCAGCAGTTTTAGCGCGATGAGCGATAACTCCTACGAGCAGTACTTC. Translating it yields CASSFSAMSDNSYEQYF.

The chain carries TRBV21-1 and TRBJ1-5. TRBV21-1 is an annotated pseudogene. The CDR3 loop spans 16 amino acids. CDR3 bases: TGTGCCAGCGGGGGGCACCTGTATAGGGGAGATGAGCCCCAGCATTTT. Protein sequence: CASGGHLYRGDEPQHF.

This clone was seen a few times. V is TRBV25-1 and J is TRBJ2-2, with 7 bases lining up with TRBD1. This CDR3 is 15 amino acids long. Trimming at V came to 7 bases and at J to 4 bases, leaving 9 bases not matched to a gene. The germline V gene has CDR1 MGHDK and CDR2 SYGVNS. CDR3 sequence reads: CASTETGSGTGELFF. The CDR3 region has the DNA TGTGCCAGCACTGAGACAGGGTCTGGCACCGGGGAGCTGTTTTTT.

V is TRBV27 and J is TRBJ1-2, with no clear D. The CDR3 totals 15 residues. The germline gives CDR1 MNHEY, CDR2 SMNVEV (reference sequence). Trimming removed 2 bases from V and 0 bases from J, with 10 bases in between. The CDR3 DNA follows: TGTGCCAGCAGTTTAGACGGCGAAGCTAACTATGGCTACACCTTC. Protein product: CASSLDGEANYGYTF.

The chain employs TRBV29-1 and TRBJ2-5; the match to TRBD2 covers 12 bases. This CDR3 region has 14 residues. V lost 4 bases, J lost 2 bases, and 2 bases stayed unmatched. Germline CDR1 and CDR2: SQVTM and ANQGSEA. CDR3 region: CSVVLAGGQETQYF. DNA for the CDR3: TGCAGCGTTGTGCTAGCGGGAGGGCAAGAGACCCAGTACTTC. The whole variable domain, filled in from reference TRBV29-1 and TRBJ2-5, reads SAVISQKPSRDICQRGTSLTIQCQVDSQVTMMFWYRQQPGQSLTLIATANQGSEATYESGFVIDKFPISRPNLTFSTLTVSNMSPEDSSIYLCSVVLAGGQETQYFGPGTRLLVL.

The CDR3 nucleotides read TGTGCCAGCAGCCGCTGGACTAGCGGGACGTACGAGCAGTACTTC. Protein product: CASSRWTSGTYEQYF. This chain links TRBV14 with TRBJ2-7; 12 bases fit TRBD2. Germline assignment: CDR1 SGHDN and CDR2 FVKESK. The V gene end was trimmed by 4 bases and the J gene end by 4 bases; junction bases not matched to a gene: 5. This CDR3 has 15 amino acids. Based on the CDR3 plus reference TRBV14 and TRBJ2-7, the full variable domain is EAGVTQFPSHSVIEKGQTVTLRCDPISGHDNLYWYRRVMGKEIKFLLHFVKESKQDESGMPNNRFLAERTGGTYSTLKVQPAELEDSGVYFCASSRWTSGTYEQYFGPGTRLTVT.

This chain links TRBV14 with TRBJ1-2; TRBD1 matches at 8 bases. CDR3 length: 14 residues. The V and J ends lost 2 bases and 4 bases, in that order; junction bases with no gene match: 3. Germline V gene lookup returns CDR1 SGHDN and CDR2 FVKESK. CDR3 loop: CASSQRTGPYGYTF. The CDR3 region has the DNA TGTGCCAGCAGCCAACGGACAGGGCCCTATGGCTACACCTTC.

This clone was observed a single time. This chain connects TRBV4-3 to TRBJ1-4; 9 positions match TRBD1. CDR1 is LGHNA and CDR2 is YSLEER in the germline V gene. This CDR3 is 15 amino acids long. With 4 bases clipped from V and 8 bases from J, the junction kept 8 bases outside the gene matches. CDR3 DNA: TGCGCCAGCAGCCGGACACAGGGGGCCGCGGAAAAACTGTTTTTT. It encodes CASSRTQGAAEKLFF.

This clone turned up a few times. This chain joins TRBV27 and TRBJ1-1, with 9 positions matching TRBD1. After removal of 6 bases from V and 2 bases from J, the junction contained 4 bases not matched to a gene. This CDR3 spans 14 amino acids. Germline loops: CDR1 MNHEY, CDR2 SMNVEV (reference sequence). The CDR3 sequence: CASSWTGDNTEAFF. The CDR3 nucleotides read TGTGCCAGCAGCTGGACAGGGGATAACACTGAAGCTTTCTTT.

The chain's CDR3 is CASSGEARGRNEQFF. CDR3 sequence (DNA): TGTGCCAGCAGCGGAGAGGCCAGGGGCCGAAATGAGCAGTTCTTC. The chain has TRBV9 and TRBJ2-1, with D possibly matching TRBD1 (6 bases). Germline values: CDR1 SGDLS, CDR2 YYNGEE. Trimming shortened V by 3 bases and J by 7 bases, and 17 bases separated the two germline ends. The CDR3 is 15 amino acids.

V is TRBV29-1 and J is TRBJ1-2; TRBD1 is a possible D gene (5 bases). V was cut by 5 bases and J by 3 bases, with 13 bases left in between. The germline CDR1 and CDR2 sequences are SQVTM and ANQGSEA. The CDR3 is 13 amino acids. CDR3 bases: TGCAGCGTTCCCCTCCGGGGGGACTATGGCTACACCTTC. It translates to CSVPLRGDYGYTF.

A single count supports this clone. The gene calls are TRBV6-5 and TRBJ1-5; D is perhaps TRBD1 (6 bases). The germline gives CDR1 MNHEY, CDR2 SVGAGI. The CDR3 sequence is 13 residues long. The germline V and J ends were trimmed by 5 bases and 6 bases, with 11 bases remaining between them. DNA of the CDR3: TGTGCCAGCAGTCCAGGGGAGGGTCAGCCCCAGCATTTT. As protein: CASSPGEGQPQHF.

In this sample, this clone turned up once. The chain combines TRBV29-1 with TRBJ1-2; D gene ambiguous. Germline V gene sequence: CDR1 SQVTM, CDR2 ANQGSEA. This CDR3 is 12 amino acids long. The V end was cut by 7 bases, the J end by 8 bases, with 17 bases between. CDR3 amino acids: CSGFGVGEGYTF. The CDR3 DNA follows: TGCAGCGGATTCGGGGTTGGGGAAGGCTACACCTTC.

This chain uses TRBV9 with TRBJ2-3; TRBD2 is a possible D gene (5 bases). Germline CDR1 reads SGDLS; CDR2 reads YYNGEE. This CDR3 comprises 14 residues. V was pared by 0 bases and J by 2 bases, with 7 bases between. CDR3 in DNA: TGTGCCAGCAGCGTAGCGGGAATCACAGATACGCAGTATTTT. Translated: CASSVAGITDTQYF.

The CDR3 region has the DNA TGTGCCACCAGCAGAGAGGGCCCTAACGCGGACAGTAGCAATCAGCCCCAGCATTTT. Protein: CATSREGPNADSSNQPQHF. The V call is TRBV15, the J call TRBJ1-5, with D possibly being TRBD1 (6 bases). The CDR3 totals 19 residues. Trimming stripped 0 bases from V and 0 bases from J, with 18 bases between. The germline CDR1 and CDR2 sequences are LNHNV and YYDKDF (reference sequence).

The genes are TRBV9 and TRBJ2-7; TRBD2 matches 10 bases. CDR1 is SGDLS, CDR2 YYNGEE, per germline. This CDR3 comprises 14 residues. The J segment lost 5 bases and the V segment lost 5 bases, leaving 7 bases of the junction unmatched. This CDR3 is CASSPGTSVDEQYF. The CDR3, as DNA: TGTGCCAGCAGTCCCGGGACTAGCGTCGACGAGCAGTACTTC. The full variable domain, completed using reference TRBV9 and TRBJ2-7, is DSGVTQTPKHLITATGQRVTLRCSPRSGDLSVYWYQQSLDQGLQFLIQYYNGEERAKGNILERFSAQQFPDLHSELNLSSLELGDSALYFCASSPGTSVDEQYFGPGTRLTVT.

The CDR3 protein is CASAGQEDYGYTF. CDR3 nucleotide sequence: TGCGCCAGCGCTGGACAGGAGGACTATGGCTACACCTTC. The chain carries TRBV4-1 and TRBJ1-2; 7 bases agree with TRBD1. With 8 bases clipped from V and 3 bases from J, the junction kept 6 bases outside the gene matches. This CDR3 spans 13 amino acids. Germline CDR1 MGHRA, CDR2 YSYEKL.